Detailed here is one T cell receptor (beta chain). One entry per CDR3 protein results from TCRdb running MiXCR on the RACE reads. The sample consists of over 35,000 distinct CDR3 sequences, more than 8.5% of them appearing once. Germline V gene data show CDR1 as ENHRY and CDR2 as SYGVKD. After removal of 8 bases from V and 4 bases from J, the junction contained 7 bases not matched to a gene. This CDR3 contains 13 residues. The entry originates in a study of human T cells and chemical hapten exposure. The time point was: patch test 2, 6 weeks after DPC sensitization. Treatment here: therapeutic diphenylcyclopropenone sensitization with weekly scalp DPC.

This sequence was found in a woman in her forties with alopecia areata. Some clones in this sample may be carry-over from other donors' samples. The genes are TRBV10-3 and TRBJ1-1; 7 bases fit TRBD1. The sample here was whole blood, taken in connection with sensitization to the hapten diphenylcyclopropenone (DPC). CDR3 sequence reads: CAISSRDSTEAFF. CDR3 bases: TGTGCCATCTCTAGTAGGGACAGCACTGAAGCTTTCTTT.